The 27 T cell receptor beta chains reported below all come from one sample, sequenced in a study of T cells expressing NK-cell markers. TCRdb re-called the 5' RACE reads and catalogs CDR3 proteins one per entry, DNA excluded. This table holds roughly 150,000 distinct CDR3 sequences. Material for sequencing was blood T cells: a sorted CD56 or NKG2C T cell subset, CD4+ or CD8+ T cells, or bulk PBMC T cells (not recorded which). The receptors come from a man aged 18-70 years in good health.

The gene calls are TRBV5-1 and TRBJ2-7; TCRdb names TRBD1, which stays unverified in the absence of DNA. The CDR3 is 15 residues long. Germline CDR1 is SGHRS and CDR2 is YFSETQ. The CDR3 spells CASSYGQGAGYEQYF.

The rearrangement joins TRBV7-6 to TRBJ2-3; TCRdb reports TRBD2, a call that lacks DNA to check it against. The V gene's germline CDR1 is SGHVS and CDR2 FNYEAQ. CDR3 length equals 18 residues. CDR3 loop: CASSPPSEAGLFTDTQYF.

The chain combines TRBV4-1 with TRBJ2-7; TCRdb's D call, TRBD1, is unchecked because there is no DNA. The CDR3 loop spans 15 amino acids. Looked up from germline, CDR1 is MGHRA and CDR2 is YSYEKL. The CDR3 loop reads CASSRGETGSYEQYF.

The V gene is TRBV2, the J gene TRBJ2-2; TCRdb picks TRBD1, but there is no DNA to check that call. The CDR3 spans 13 residues. Germline CDR1 SNHLY, CDR2 FYNNEI. The CDR3 loop is CASLGLFGGELFF.

This CDR3 reads CASSSHCKSFNQPQHF. The chain uses TRBV5-8 and TRBJ1-5. Germline CDR1 and CDR2: SGHTS and YDEGEE. This CDR3 has 16 amino acids.

This chain links TRBV2 with TRBJ1-1; the TCRdb D gene call, TRBD1, has no DNA to confirm it. In germline, CDR1 is SNHLY, CDR2 FYNNEI. The CDR3 runs 12 residues. CDR3 in amino acids: CASSPWTDEAFF.

This chain connects TRBV12-3 or TRBV12-4 to TRBJ2-5; without DNA, the TCRdb call of TRBD1 cannot be checked. The CDR3 extends over 15 amino acids. Here the CDR3 reads CASGQGDQTVQTQYF.

This chain uses TRBV5-1 with TRBJ1-4; checking the TCRdb D call of TRBD1 is not possible without DNA. The germline V gene has CDR1 SGHRS and CDR2 YFSETQ. The CDR3 loop spans 14 amino acids. CDR3 amino acids: CASSFRDRDEKLFF.

This chain links TRBV7-2 with TRBJ1-1; lacking DNA, the TRBD1 call made by TCRdb goes unchecked. The CDR3 is made up of 15 amino acids. Germline V CDR1 and CDR2: SGHTA, FQGNSA. CDR3: CASSLGWDRDTEAFF.

The chain combines TRBV30 with TRBJ2-5. This CDR3 spans 12 amino acids. CDR1 is GTSNPN, CDR2 SVGIG, per germline (reference sequence). The CDR3: CAWSGIQETQYF.

The V and J genes are TRBV5-1 and TRBJ2-5; TCRdb picks TRBD1, but there is no DNA to check that call. CDR3 length: 14 amino acids. Germline loops: CDR1 SGHRS, CDR2 YFSETQ. CDR3 sequence: CASSLWRQQETQYF. The variable domain in full, with the rest retrieved from reference TRBV5-1 and TRBJ2-5, is KAGVTQTPRYLIKTRGQQVTLSCSPISGHRSVSWYQQTPGQGLQFLFEYFSETQRNKGNFPGRFSGRQFSNSRSEMNVSTLELGDSALYLCASSLWRQQETQYFGPGTRLLVL.

V is TRBV7-9 and J is TRBJ1-4. This CDR3 is 15 amino acids long. Germline V CDR1 and CDR2: SEHNR, FQNEAQ (reference sequence). The CDR3 sequence is CASSFGPNSNEKLFF.

The V call is TRBV7-9, the J call TRBJ2-3; the TCRdb call, TRBD2, lacks DNA for checking. The CDR3 is made up of 15 amino acids. Per the germline V gene, CDR1 is SEHNR and CDR2 is FQNEAQ (reference sequence). CDR3 sequence: CASSSGGAGADTQYF.

This clonotype is classed as medium-sized by frequency. The genes are TRBV7-9 and TRBJ2-1. Germline V gene sequence: CDR1 SEHNR, CDR2 FQNEAQ (reference sequence). This CDR3 contains 11 residues. The CDR3: CASSFGNEQFF.

The chain carries TRBV13 and TRBJ2-5. CDR3 length: 11 amino acids. The germline gives CDR1 PRHDT, CDR2 FYEKMQ (reference sequence). CDR3 in amino acids: CASSQTETQYF.

This chain joins TRBV4-1 and TRBJ2-7. Looked up from germline, CDR1 is MGHRA and CDR2 is YSYEKL. The CDR3 has 12 amino acids. The CDR3 region is CASSPDTYEQYF.

The V and J genes are TRBV13 and TRBJ1-6; the TCRdb D gene call, TRBD1, has no DNA to confirm it. In germline, CDR1 is PRHDT, CDR2 FYEKMQ (reference sequence). The CDR3 is 16 amino acids. CDR3 residues: CASSLIRQGASSPLHF.

The chain couples TRBV11-1 to TRBJ2-7; TCRdb outputs TRBD2, but without DNA this stays unchecked. CDR3 size: 15 residues. Germline CDR1 reads SGHAT; CDR2 reads FQDESV (reference sequence). The CDR3 reads CASSLVNNPSGEQYF. Together with reference TRBV11-1 and TRBJ2-7, the CDR3 gives the full variable domain: EAEVAQSPRYKITEKSQAVAFWCDPISGHATLYWYRQILGQGPELLVQFQDESVVDDSQLPKDRFSAERLKGVDSTLKIQPAELGDSAMYLCASSLVNNPSGEQYFGPGTRLTVT.

The chain recombines TRBV4-1 with TRBJ1-1; the TRBD1 assignment by TCRdb is unverifiable without DNA. Germline loops: CDR1 MGHRA, CDR2 YSYEKL. The CDR3 has 14 amino acids. CDR3 region: CASSQGWGGALAFF.

CDR3 residues: CSAGPRVVSGEKLFF. The chain has TRBV20-1 and TRBJ1-4; TCRdb designates TRBD1, a call that cannot be tested without DNA. CDR3 length: 15 amino acids. Germline V CDR1 and CDR2: DFQATT, SNEGSKA (reference sequence).

This chain joins TRBV7-8 and TRBJ2-5; the D call of TRBD1 rests on TCRdb alone, since no DNA is present to check it. Per the germline V gene, CDR1 is SGHVS and CDR2 is FQNEAQ. This CDR3 has 15 amino acids. CDR3 sequence reads: CASTYLGGGARTQYF.

The chain has TRBV2 and TRBJ1-6; TCRdb's D call, TRBD1, is unchecked because there is no DNA. The CDR3 has 16 amino acids. Germline CDR1 and CDR2: SNHLY and FYNNEI. The CDR3 region is CASSPDRSSYNSPLHF.

The V gene is TRBV29-1, the J gene TRBJ2-5; TCRdb picks TRBD1, but there is no DNA to check that call. Germline loops: CDR1 SQVTM, CDR2 ANQGSEA. The CDR3 runs 15 residues. CDR3: CSVEEWGRNKETQYF.

This chain links TRBV20-1 with TRBJ2-7; TCRdb lists TRBD1, though no DNA is available to test this call. The CDR3 spans 14 residues. In germline, CDR1 is DFQATT, CDR2 SNEGSKA (reference sequence). The CDR3 is CSAPGQGRSYEQYF.

The V and J genes are TRBV20-1 and TRBJ2-3; as DNA is missing, the TRBD2 call by TCRdb cannot be tested. CDR1 is DFQATT, CDR2 SNEGSKA, per germline (reference sequence). This CDR3 is 15 amino acids long. CDR3 in amino acids: CSARPPGGPRDTQYF.

The CDR3 reads CATSTGWEGEKLFF. V is TRBV15 and J is TRBJ1-4. Germline CDR1 LNHNV, CDR2 YYDKDF (reference sequence). The CDR3 consists of 14 residues.

V gene TRBV7-3 combines with J gene TRBJ2-6. The CDR3 has 14 residues. Germline CDR1 SGHTA, CDR2 FQGTGA. CDR3 protein: CASTIGGGANVLTF.